This record concerns one TCR beta chain sequence. Its antigen is not identified. Primers included in the PCR were 60 Vbeta and 13 Jbeta primers. The data were produced by immunoSEQ multiplex PCR, yet TCRdb's version contains in-frame clones alone and is incomplete. Of some 220,000 clones listed, around 83% are singletons. These data originate in a study of cytomegalovirus exposure and HLA in healthy donors. Study-wide results and caveats: Donors were assumed by presence/absence analyses to have roughly uniform sequencing depth. Among donors in an Asian-associated ancestry cluster, a later analysis reportedly found fewer N-insertions than the approximately 670-donor mean. A previous analysis found most TCR beta V segments productive roughly 87% or roughly 30% of the time.

At collection, donors were nominally healthy, but unrecorded immune exposures were probable. The CDR3 has 19 amino acids. Trimming removed 1 base from V and 2 bases from J; junction bases left unmatched: 9. The V gene's germline CDR1 is SGHTS and CDR2 YDEGEE. The sequencing sample was made of PBMCs. This receptor was obtained from a girl aged 2 to 10 in good health and CMV-seronegative. The rearrangement links TRBV5-8 to TRBJ1-4; 12 bases agree with TRBD1. The chain's CDR3 is CASSLLGQGAGSTNEKLFF. In DNA, the CDR3 is TGTGCCAGCAGCTTGCTGGGACAGGGGGCAGGGTCGACTAATGAAAAACTGTTTTTT. The full variable domain, its missing parts supplied by reference TRBV5-8 and TRBJ1-4, is EAGVTQSPTHLIKTRGQQATLRCSPISGHTSVYWYQQALGLGLQFLLWYDEGEERNRGNFPPRFSGRQFPNYSSELNVNALELEDSALYLCASSLLGQGAGSTNEKLFFGSGTQLSVL.